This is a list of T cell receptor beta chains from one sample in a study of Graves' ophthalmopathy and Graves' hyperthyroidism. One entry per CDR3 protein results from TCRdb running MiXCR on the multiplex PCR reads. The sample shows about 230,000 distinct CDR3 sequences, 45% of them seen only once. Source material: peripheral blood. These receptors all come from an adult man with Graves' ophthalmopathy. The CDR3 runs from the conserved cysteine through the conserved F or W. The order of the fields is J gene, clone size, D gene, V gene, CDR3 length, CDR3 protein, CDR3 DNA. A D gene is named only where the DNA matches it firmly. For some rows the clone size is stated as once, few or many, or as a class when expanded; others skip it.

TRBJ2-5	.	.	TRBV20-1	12	CSATHVTETQYF	TGCAGTGCTACCCATGTTACGGAGACCCAGTACTTC
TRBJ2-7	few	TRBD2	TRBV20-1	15	CSAREGIAGGGEQYF	TGCAGTGCTAGGGAGGGAATAGCGGGAGGCGGCGAGCAGTACTTC
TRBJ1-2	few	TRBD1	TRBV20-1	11	CSATGDYGYTF	TGCAGTGCCACAGGGGATTATGGCTACACCTTC
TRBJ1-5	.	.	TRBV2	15	CASSLFEGLDQPQHF	TGTGCCAGCTCCCTTTTCGAGGGCCTCGATCAGCCCCAGCATTTT
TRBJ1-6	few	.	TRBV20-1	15	CSLKPHRDHNSPLHF	TGCAGTCTTAAGCCCCACAGGGATCATAATTCACCCCTCCACTTT
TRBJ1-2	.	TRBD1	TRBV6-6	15	CASSYSRDRVDGYTF	TGTGCCAGCAGTTACTCTCGGGACAGGGTCGATGGCTACACCTTC
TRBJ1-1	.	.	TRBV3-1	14	CASSPSLSLTEAFF	TGTGCCAGCAGCCCCTCCTTATCCCTCACTGAAGCTTTCTTT
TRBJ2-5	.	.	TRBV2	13	CASRLGPRETQYF	TGCGCCAGCAGACTGGGACCACGAGAGACCCAGTACTTC
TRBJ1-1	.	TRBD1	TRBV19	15	CASSLGQGQRTEAFF	TGTGCCAGTAGTCTTGGACAGGGCCAGCGCACTGAAGCTTTCTTT
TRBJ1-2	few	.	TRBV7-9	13	CASSLYEFYGYTF	TGTGCCAGTTCCCTGTACGAATTCTATGGCTACACCTTC